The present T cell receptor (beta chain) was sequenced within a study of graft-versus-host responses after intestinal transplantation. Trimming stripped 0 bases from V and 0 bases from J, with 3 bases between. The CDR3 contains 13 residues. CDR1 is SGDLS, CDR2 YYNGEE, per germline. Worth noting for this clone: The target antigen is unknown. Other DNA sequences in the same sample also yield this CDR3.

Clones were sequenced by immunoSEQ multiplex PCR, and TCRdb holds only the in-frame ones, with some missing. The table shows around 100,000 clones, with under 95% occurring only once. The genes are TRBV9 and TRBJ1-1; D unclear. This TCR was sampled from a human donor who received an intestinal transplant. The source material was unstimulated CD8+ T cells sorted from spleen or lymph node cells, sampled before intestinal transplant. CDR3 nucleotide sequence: TGTGCCAGCAGCGTAGGGATGAACACTGAAGCTTTCTTT. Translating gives CASSVGMNTEAFF.